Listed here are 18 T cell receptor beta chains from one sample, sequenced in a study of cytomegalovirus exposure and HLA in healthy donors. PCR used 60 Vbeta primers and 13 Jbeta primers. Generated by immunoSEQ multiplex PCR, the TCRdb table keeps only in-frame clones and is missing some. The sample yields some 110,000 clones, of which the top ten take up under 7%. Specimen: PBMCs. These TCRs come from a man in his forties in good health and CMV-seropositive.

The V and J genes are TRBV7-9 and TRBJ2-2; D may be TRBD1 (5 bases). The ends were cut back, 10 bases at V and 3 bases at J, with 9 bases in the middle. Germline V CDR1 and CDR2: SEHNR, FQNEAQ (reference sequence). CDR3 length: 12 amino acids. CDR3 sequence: CANTGYTGELFF. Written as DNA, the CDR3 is TGTGCCAACACAGGATACACCGGGGAGCTGTTTTTT.

CDR3 amino acids: CASSPYEGLRNEQYF. CDR3 nucleotides: TGTGCCAGCAGCCCCTATGAGGGACTGAGGAACGAGCAGTACTTC. The chain employs TRBV7-9 and TRBJ2-7, with D possibly being TRBD2 (6 bases). The CDR3 runs to 15 residues. V dropped 5 bases and J dropped 5 bases, with 19 bases sitting between them. CDR1 and CDR2 from the germline V gene are SEHNR and FQNEAQ (reference sequence).

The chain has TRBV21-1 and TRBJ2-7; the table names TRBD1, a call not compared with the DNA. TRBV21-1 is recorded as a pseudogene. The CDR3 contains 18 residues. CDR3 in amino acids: CASSKGQGPPVISYEQYF. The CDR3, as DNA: TGTGCCAGCAGTAAAGGACAGGGCCCCCCCGTAATCTCCTACGAGCAGTACTTC.

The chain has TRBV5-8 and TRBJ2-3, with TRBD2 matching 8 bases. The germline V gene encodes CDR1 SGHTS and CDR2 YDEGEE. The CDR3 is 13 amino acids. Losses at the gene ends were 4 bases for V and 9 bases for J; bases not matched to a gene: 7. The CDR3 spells CASSLRGGTTQYF. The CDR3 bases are TGTGCCAGCAGCCTCCGGGGGGGGACGACGCAGTATTTT. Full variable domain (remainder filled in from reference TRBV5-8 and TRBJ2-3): EAGVTQSPTHLIKTRGQQATLRCSPISGHTSVYWYQQALGLGLQFLLWYDEGEERNRGNFPPRFSGRQFPNYSSELNVNALELEDSALYLCASSLRGGTTQYFGPGTRLTVL.

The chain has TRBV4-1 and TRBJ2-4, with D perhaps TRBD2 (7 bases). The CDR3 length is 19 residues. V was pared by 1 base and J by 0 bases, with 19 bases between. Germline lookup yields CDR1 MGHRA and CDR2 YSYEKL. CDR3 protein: CASSQVGGRVTIAKNIQYF. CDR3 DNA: TGCGCCAGCAGCCAAGTGGGGGGGCGAGTAACGATAGCCAAAAACATTCAGTACTTC.

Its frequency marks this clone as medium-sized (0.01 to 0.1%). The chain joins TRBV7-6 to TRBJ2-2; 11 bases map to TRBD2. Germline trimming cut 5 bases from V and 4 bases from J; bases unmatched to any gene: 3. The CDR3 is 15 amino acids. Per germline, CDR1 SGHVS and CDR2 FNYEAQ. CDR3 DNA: TGTGCCAGCAGCCCCGGGACTAGCGGCACCGGGGAGCTGTTTTTT. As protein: CASSPGTSGTGELFF. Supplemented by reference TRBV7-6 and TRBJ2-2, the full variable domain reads GAGVSQSPRYKVTKRGQDVALRCDPISGHVSLYWYRQALGQGPEFLTYFNYEAQQDKSGLPNDRFSAERPEGSISTLTIQRTEQRDSAMYRCASSPGTSGTGELFFGEGSRLTVL.

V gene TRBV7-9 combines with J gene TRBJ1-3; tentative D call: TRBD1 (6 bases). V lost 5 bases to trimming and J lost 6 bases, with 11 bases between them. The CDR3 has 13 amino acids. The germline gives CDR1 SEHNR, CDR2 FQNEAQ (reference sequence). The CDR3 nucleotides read TGTGCCAGCAGCGATCGGACAGAAAACACCATATATTTT. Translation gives CASSDRTENTIYF.

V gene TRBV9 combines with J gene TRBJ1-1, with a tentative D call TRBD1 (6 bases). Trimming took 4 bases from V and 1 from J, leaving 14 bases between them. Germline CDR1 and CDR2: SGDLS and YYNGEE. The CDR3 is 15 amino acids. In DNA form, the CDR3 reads TGTGCCAGCAGCCTAGGGGGGGTTTCGAACACTGAAGCTTTCTTT. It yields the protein CASSLGGVSNTEAFF.

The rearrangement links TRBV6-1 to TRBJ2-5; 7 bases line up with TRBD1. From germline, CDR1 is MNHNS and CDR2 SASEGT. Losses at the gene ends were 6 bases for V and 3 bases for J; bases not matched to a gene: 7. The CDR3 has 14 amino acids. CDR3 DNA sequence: TGTGCCAGCAGGAACAGGGGTATTGAAGAGACCCAGTACTTC. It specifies CASRNRGIEETQYF.

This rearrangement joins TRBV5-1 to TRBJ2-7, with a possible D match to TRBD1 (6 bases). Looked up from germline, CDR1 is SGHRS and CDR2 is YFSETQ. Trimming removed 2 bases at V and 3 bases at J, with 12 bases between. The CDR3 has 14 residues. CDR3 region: CASSFGDTGYEQYF. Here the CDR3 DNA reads TGCGCCAGCAGCTTCGGGGACACCGGCTACGAGCAGTACTTC.

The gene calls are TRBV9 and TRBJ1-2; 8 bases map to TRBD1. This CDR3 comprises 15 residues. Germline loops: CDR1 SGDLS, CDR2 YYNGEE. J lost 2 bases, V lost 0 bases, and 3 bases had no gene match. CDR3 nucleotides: TGTGCCAGCAGCGTAGGGACAGGGATCAACTATGGCTACACCTTC. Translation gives CASSVGTGINYGYTF.

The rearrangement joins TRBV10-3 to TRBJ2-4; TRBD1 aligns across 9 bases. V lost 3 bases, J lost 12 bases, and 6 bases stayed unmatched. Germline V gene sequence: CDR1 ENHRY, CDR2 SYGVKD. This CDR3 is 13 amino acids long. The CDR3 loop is CAISERQGVTQYF. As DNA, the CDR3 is TGTGCCATCAGTGAACGACAGGGGGTGACTCAGTACTTC.

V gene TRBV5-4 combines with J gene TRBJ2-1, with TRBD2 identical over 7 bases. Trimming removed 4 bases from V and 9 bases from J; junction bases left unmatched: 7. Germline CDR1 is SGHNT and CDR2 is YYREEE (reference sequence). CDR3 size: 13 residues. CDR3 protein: CASSPTSVVEQFF. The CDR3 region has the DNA TGTGCCAGCAGCCCCACTAGCGTTGTTGAGCAGTTCTTC.

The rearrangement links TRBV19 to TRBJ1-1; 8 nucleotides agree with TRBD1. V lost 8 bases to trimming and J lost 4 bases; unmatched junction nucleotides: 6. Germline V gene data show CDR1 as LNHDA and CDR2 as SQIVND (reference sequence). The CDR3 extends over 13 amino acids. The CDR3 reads CASGQGVGTEAFF. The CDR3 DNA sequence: TGTGCCAGTGGACAGGGTGTGGGCACTGAAGCTTTCTTT.

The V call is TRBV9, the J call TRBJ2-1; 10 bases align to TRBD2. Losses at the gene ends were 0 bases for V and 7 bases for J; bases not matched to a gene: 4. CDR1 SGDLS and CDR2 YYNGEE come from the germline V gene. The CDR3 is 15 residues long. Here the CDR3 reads CASSVGNSGRNEQFF. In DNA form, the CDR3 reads TGTGCCAGCAGCGTAGGGAATAGCGGGAGGAATGAGCAGTTCTTC. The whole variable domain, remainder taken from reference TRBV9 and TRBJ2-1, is DSGVTQTPKHLITATGQRVTLRCSPRSGDLSVYWYQQSLDQGLQFLIQYYNGEERAKGNILERFSAQQFPDLHSELNLSSLELGDSALYFCASSVGNSGRNEQFFGPGTRLTVL.

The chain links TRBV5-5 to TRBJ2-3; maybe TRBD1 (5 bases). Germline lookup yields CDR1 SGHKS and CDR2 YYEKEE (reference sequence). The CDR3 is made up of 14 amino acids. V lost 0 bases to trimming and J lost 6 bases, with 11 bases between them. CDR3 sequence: CASSLDRTRDTQYF. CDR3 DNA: TGTGCCAGCAGCTTGGACAGGACAAGGGATACGCAGTATTTT.

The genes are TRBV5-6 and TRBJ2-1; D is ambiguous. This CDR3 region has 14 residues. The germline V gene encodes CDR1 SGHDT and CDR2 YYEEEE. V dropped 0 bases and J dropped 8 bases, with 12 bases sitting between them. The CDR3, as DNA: TGTGCCAGCAGCTTGGGGTCGGTAACGCATGAGCAGTTCTTC. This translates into CASSLGSVTHEQFF.

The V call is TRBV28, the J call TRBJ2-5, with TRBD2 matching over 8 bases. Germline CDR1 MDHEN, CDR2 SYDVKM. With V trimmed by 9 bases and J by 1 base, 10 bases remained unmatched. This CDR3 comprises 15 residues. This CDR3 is CASGGGPEGQETQYF. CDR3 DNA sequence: TGTGCCAGTGGCGGGGGGCCGGAAGGCCAAGAGACCCAGTACTTC. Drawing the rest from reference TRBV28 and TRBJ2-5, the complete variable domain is DVKVTQSSRYLVKRTGEKVFLECVQDMDHENMFWYRQDPGLGLRLIYFSYDVKMKEKGDIPEGYSVSREKKERFSLILESASTNQTSMYLCASGGGPEGQETQYFGPGTRLLVL.